The source of this T cell receptor (beta chain) is a study of blood T cell repertoires in COVID-19. On the study more broadly: Samples of COVID-19 (acute and convalescent) were obtained from the United States, Italy and Spain. The cDNA or gDNA used as material had been derived from T cells, B-cell-depleted T cells, or PBMCs.

Authors' data handling: Nucleated cell counts were estimated from reference gene primer amplification. TCRdb's copy holds only in-frame clones and misses some; the assay was immunoSEQ multiplex PCR. V, J and clone size reflect that table, while D and trimming were determined from the DNA. The repertoire holds over 90,000 clones, with over 65% as singletons. The junction had 14 bases not matched to a gene; V was cut back by 7 bases and J by 2 bases. This CDR3 is 17 amino acids long. CDR1 and CDR2 (germline): SGHNT, YYREEE (reference sequence). This chain connects TRBV5-4 to TRBJ2-7; TRBD1 matches at 11 bases. The material sequenced was peripheral blood. This TCR was sampled from a human donor in a cohort sampled during active COVID-19. CDR3 protein: CASEVTDLGQGAYEQYF. The CDR3 DNA follows: TGTGCCAGCGAGGTTACTGACTTGGGACAGGGGGCCTACGAGCAGTACTTC.